This TCR beta chain derives from a study of blood T cell repertoires in COVID-19. This table comes from immunoSEQ multiplex PCR, and its TCRdb copy is limited to in-frame clones, with some not included. The table lists some 270,000 clones, almost 85% of them singletons. V lost 2 bases and J lost 7; bases outside the gene matches: 6. This CDR3 is built from 16 residues. Germline V gene data show CDR1 as SNHLY and CDR2 as FYNNEI. The sequence was collected from a woman in her forties or fifties with acute COVID-19. Sample: PBMCs or T cells enriched from blood (not recorded which). This sequence joins TRBV2 and TRBJ2-2; 11 nucleotides align to TRBD1. The CDR3 sequence: CASSERRTGGIGELFF. CDR3 nucleotides: TGTGCCAGCAGTGAACGCCGGACAGGGGGCATCGGGGAGCTGTTTTTT.